This is a list of T cell receptor beta chains from one sample in a study of blood T cell repertoires in COVID-19. Assay used: immunoSEQ multiplex PCR; TCRdb lists only in-frame clones, some missing. The sample lists approximately 200,000 clones, more than 80% seen once, with about 9.3% in the top ten. Sample: PBMCs or T cells enriched from blood (not recorded which). The origin of the receptors is a man aged 40-50 years who had recovered from COVID-19. CDR3s include the opening cysteine and the closing phenylalanine or tryptophan. Each record gives: CDR3 protein, CDR3 DNA, D gene, clone size, CDR3 length, J gene, V gene. D genes are given only for firm matches. Clone size is given for some rows only: seen once, a few or many times, or a class if the clone is expanded.

cdr3_aa: CATSRQGSNQPQHF; cdr3_nt: TGTGCCACCAGCAGACAGGGTAGCAATCAGCCCCAGCATTTT; d_call: -; clone_size: -; cdr3_length: 14; j_call: TRBJ1-5; v_call: TRBV15
cdr3_aa: CASSSRQGNSPLHF; cdr3_nt: TGCGCCAGCAGCTCCAGACAGGGAAATTCACCCCTCCACTTT; d_call: TRBD1; clone_size: -; cdr3_length: 14; j_call: TRBJ1-6; v_call: TRBV5-1
cdr3_aa: CASSLSSFVNSPLHF; cdr3_nt: TGTGCCAGCAGTTTATCTTCCTTCGTTAATTCACCCCTCCACTTT; d_call: -; clone_size: -; cdr3_length: 15; j_call: TRBJ1-6; v_call: TRBV27
cdr3_aa: CASNPPGGRDEQFF; cdr3_nt: TGTGCCAGTAACCCACCCGGAGGGCGCGATGAGCAGTTCTTC; d_call: -; clone_size: -; cdr3_length: 14; j_call: TRBJ2-1; v_call: TRBV19
cdr3_aa: CASSQEGTLAGGRYEQYF; cdr3_nt: TGTGCCAGCAGCCAAGAGGGAACACTAGCGGGAGGCCGATACGAGCAGTACTTC; d_call: TRBD2; clone_size: -; cdr3_length: 18; j_call: TRBJ2-7; v_call: TRBV14
cdr3_aa: CASRRVGTEAFF; cdr3_nt: TGTGCCAGTAGACGGGTAGGCACTGAAGCTTTCTTT; d_call: -; clone_size: -; cdr3_length: 12; j_call: TRBJ1-1; v_call: TRBV19
cdr3_aa: CASSEKRTGKDEQYF; cdr3_nt: TGTGCCAGCAGTGAGAAACGAACAGGGAAGGACGAGCAGTACTTC; d_call: -; clone_size: -; cdr3_length: 15; j_call: TRBJ2-7; v_call: TRBV6-4
cdr3_aa: CASSMGQGAGEQYF; cdr3_nt: TGTGCCAGTAGTATGGGACAGGGGGCTGGCGAGCAGTACTTC; d_call: TRBD1; clone_size: -; cdr3_length: 14; j_call: TRBJ2-7; v_call: TRBV19
cdr3_aa: CASSVGQATYNSPLHF; cdr3_nt: TGTGCCAGCAGCGTTGGCCAGGCTACCTATAATTCACCCCTCCACTTT; d_call: -; clone_size: -; cdr3_length: 16; j_call: TRBJ1-6; v_call: TRBV9
cdr3_aa: CSVGTGQLYGYTF; cdr3_nt: TGCAGCGTTGGCACCGGACAGCTCTATGGCTACACCTTC; d_call: -; clone_size: once; cdr3_length: 13; j_call: TRBJ1-2; v_call: TRBV29-1
cdr3_aa: CSANDNMNTEAFF; cdr3_nt: TGCAGTGCTAATGACAACATGAACACTGAAGCTTTCTTT; d_call: -; clone_size: -; cdr3_length: 13; j_call: TRBJ1-1; v_call: TRBV20-1
cdr3_aa: CASSSTAVPFYEQYF; cdr3_nt: TGTGCCAGCAGCTCTACGGCGGTGCCTTTCTACGAGCAGTACTTC; d_call: -; clone_size: few; cdr3_length: 15; j_call: TRBJ2-7; v_call: TRBV7-2
cdr3_aa: CASSQEQLADNNEQFF; cdr3_nt: TGTGCCAGCAGCCAAGAGCAACTAGCGGACAACAATGAGCAGTTCTTC; d_call: TRBD2; clone_size: -; cdr3_length: 16; j_call: TRBJ2-1; v_call: TRBV3-1/TRBV3-2
cdr3_aa: CASSYNILRPDYGYTF; cdr3_nt: TGTGCCAGCAGTTATAATATCCTACGCCCCGACTATGGCTACACCTTC; d_call: -; clone_size: few; cdr3_length: 16; j_call: TRBJ1-2; v_call: TRBV11-2
cdr3_aa: CASSLAGAAGELFF; cdr3_nt: TGTGCCAGCAGCCTCGCGGGGGCGGCCGGGGAGCTGTTTTTT; d_call: -; clone_size: -; cdr3_length: 14; j_call: TRBJ2-2; v_call: TRBV7-3
cdr3_aa: CASSPQPGQKPYEQYF; cdr3_nt: TGTGCCAGCAGCCCCCAACCGGGACAGAAACCCTACGAGCAGTACTTC; d_call: TRBD1; clone_size: few; cdr3_length: 16; j_call: TRBJ2-7; v_call: TRBV4-2
cdr3_aa: CASSLGLAELYNEQFF; cdr3_nt: TGTGCCAGCAGCTTGGGACTAGCGGAACTATACAATGAGCAGTTCTTC; d_call: TRBD2; clone_size: once; cdr3_length: 16; j_call: TRBJ2-1; v_call: TRBV5-6
cdr3_aa: CASWRAEGTYGYTF; cdr3_nt: TGCGCCAGCTGGAGGGCAGAGGGGACCTATGGCTACACCTTC; d_call: -; clone_size: -; cdr3_length: 14; j_call: TRBJ1-2; v_call: TRBV10-2
cdr3_aa: CASSQGMNTEAFF; cdr3_nt: TGTGCCAGCAGTCAGGGTATGAACACTGAAGCTTTCTTT; d_call: -; clone_size: -; cdr3_length: 13; j_call: TRBJ1-1; v_call: TRBV2
cdr3_aa: CASSDVGQKLNGYTF; cdr3_nt: TGTGCCAGCAGTGATGTGGGACAGAAGTTAAATGGCTACACCTTC; d_call: TRBD1; clone_size: -; cdr3_length: 15; j_call: TRBJ1-2; v_call: TRBV25-1
cdr3_aa: CASSQEGNRGNTEAFF; cdr3_nt: TGCGCCAGCAGCCAAGAGGGGAACAGGGGGAACACTGAAGCTTTCTTT; d_call: TRBD1; clone_size: once; cdr3_length: 16; j_call: TRBJ1-1; v_call: TRBV4-1
cdr3_aa: CASSHPRGDTQYF; cdr3_nt: TGTGCCAGCAGCCACCCTCGGGGGGATACGCAGTATTTT; d_call: -; clone_size: few; cdr3_length: 13; j_call: TRBJ2-3; v_call: TRBV7-9
cdr3_aa: CAIGPAGGKAFF; cdr3_nt: TGTGCCATTGGTCCCGCCGGGGGAAAAGCTTTCTTT; d_call: -; clone_size: few; cdr3_length: 12; j_call: TRBJ1-1; v_call: TRBV6-5
cdr3_aa: CASSREYNSPLHF; cdr3_nt: TGTGCCAGCAGTAGGGAGTATAATTCACCCCTCCACTTT; d_call: -; clone_size: few; cdr3_length: 13; j_call: TRBJ1-6; v_call: TRBV6-5
cdr3_aa: CASSFRETGYGYTF; cdr3_nt: TGCGCCAGCAGCTTCAGGGAAACTGGCTATGGCTACACCTTC; d_call: -; clone_size: -; cdr3_length: 14; j_call: TRBJ1-2; v_call: TRBV5-1
cdr3_aa: CAWSLSGSTDTQYF; cdr3_nt: TGTGCCTGGAGTCTTAGCGGGAGCACAGATACGCAGTATTTT; d_call: TRBD2; clone_size: -; cdr3_length: 14; j_call: TRBJ2-3; v_call: TRBV30
cdr3_aa: CAIRVPTGYPYEQYF; cdr3_nt: TGTGCCATCAGGGTACCGACAGGGTATCCCTACGAGCAGTACTTC; d_call: TRBD1; clone_size: -; cdr3_length: 15; j_call: TRBJ2-7; v_call: TRBV10-3
cdr3_aa: CASSPRQGMETQYF; cdr3_nt: TGTGCCAGCTCACCACGACAGGGCATGGAGACCCAGTACTTC; d_call: TRBD1; clone_size: once; cdr3_length: 14; j_call: TRBJ2-5; v_call: TRBV18
cdr3_aa: CASGAGGRTEAFF; cdr3_nt: TGTGCCTCTGGGGCGGGGGGGCGAACTGAAGCTTTCTTT; d_call: -; clone_size: -; cdr3_length: 13; j_call: TRBJ1-1; v_call: TRBV10-3
cdr3_aa: CASSSGQGNTIYF; cdr3_nt: TGTGCCAGCAGCTCTGGACAGGGAAACACCATATATTTT; d_call: -; clone_size: -; cdr3_length: 13; j_call: TRBJ1-3; v_call: TRBV7-6
cdr3_aa: CASSQVISTNEKLFF; cdr3_nt: TGTGCCAGCAGCCAAGTTATATCTACTAATGAAAAACTGTTTTTT; d_call: -; clone_size: -; cdr3_length: 15; j_call: TRBJ1-4; v_call: TRBV3-1/TRBV3-2
cdr3_aa: CASSPGQGYYGYTF; cdr3_nt: TGCGCCAGCAGCCCAGGACAGGGGTACTATGGCTACACCTTC; d_call: TRBD1; clone_size: few; cdr3_length: 14; j_call: TRBJ1-2; v_call: TRBV5-1
cdr3_aa: CASRGTSNTGELFF; cdr3_nt: TGTGCCAGCAGAGGGACATCGAACACCGGGGAGCTGTTTTTT; d_call: -; clone_size: -; cdr3_length: 14; j_call: TRBJ2-2; v_call: TRBV6-4
cdr3_aa: CASSFRDSKYF; cdr3_nt: TGTGCCAGCAGCTTCCGGGACAGCAAGTACTTC; d_call: TRBD1; clone_size: few; cdr3_length: 11; j_call: TRBJ2-7; v_call: TRBV7-9
cdr3_aa: CASSLEDSRYTF; cdr3_nt: TGTGCCAGCAGCTTAGAGGACAGCCGCTACACCTTC; d_call: -; clone_size: -; cdr3_length: 12; j_call: TRBJ1-2; v_call: TRBV7-9
cdr3_aa: CASSLSLAGGGGYEQFF; cdr3_nt: TGCGCCAGCAGCTTGTCCCTAGCGGGGGGCGGTGGCTATGAGCAGTTCTTC; d_call: TRBD2; clone_size: -; cdr3_length: 17; j_call: TRBJ2-1; v_call: TRBV5-1
cdr3_aa: CASSEGTGGNTGELFF; cdr3_nt: TGCGCCAGCAGCGAGGGGACAGGGGGGAACACCGGGGAGCTGTTTTTT; d_call: TRBD1; clone_size: -; cdr3_length: 16; j_call: TRBJ2-2; v_call: TRBV5-1
cdr3_aa: CASSLLAEQPQHF; cdr3_nt: TGTGCCAGCAGTTTGCTTGCAGAACAGCCCCAGCATTTT; d_call: -; clone_size: -; cdr3_length: 13; j_call: TRBJ1-5; v_call: TRBV27
cdr3_aa: CASSESGSRLDEQFF; cdr3_nt: TGTGCCAGCAGCGAGAGCGGGAGTAGGTTGGATGAGCAGTTCTTC; d_call: TRBD2; clone_size: -; cdr3_length: 15; j_call: TRBJ2-1; v_call: TRBV9
cdr3_aa: CASSLLAGGYTF; cdr3_nt: TGTGCCAGCAGCTTGCTGGCAGGTGGCTACACCTTC; d_call: -; clone_size: -; cdr3_length: 12; j_call: TRBJ1-2; v_call: TRBV5-6
cdr3_aa: CASSPIVNTEAFF; cdr3_nt: TGTGCCAGCTCACCGATAGTAAACACTGAAGCTTTCTTT; d_call: -; clone_size: -; cdr3_length: 13; j_call: TRBJ1-1; v_call: TRBV18
cdr3_aa: CASSIGHNNEQFF; cdr3_nt: TGTGCCAGTAGTATCGGACACAACAATGAGCAGTTCTTC; d_call: -; clone_size: -; cdr3_length: 13; j_call: TRBJ2-1; v_call: TRBV19
cdr3_aa: CASSLRGLPKGYTF; cdr3_nt: TGTGCCAGCAGCTTGAGAGGACTCCCTAAGGGCTACACCTTC; d_call: -; clone_size: once; cdr3_length: 14; j_call: TRBJ1-2; v_call: TRBV5-6
cdr3_aa: CATSDPGVTNQPQHF; cdr3_nt: TGTGCCACCAGTGATCCCGGGGTCACCAATCAGCCCCAGCATTTT; d_call: -; clone_size: -; cdr3_length: 15; j_call: TRBJ1-5; v_call: TRBV24-1
cdr3_aa: CASSEGQLNEKLFF; cdr3_nt: TGTGCCAGCAGTGAGGGGCAGCTTAATGAAAAACTGTTTTTT; d_call: -; clone_size: -; cdr3_length: 14; j_call: TRBJ1-4; v_call: TRBV2
cdr3_aa: CAWEQGRSGQPQHF; cdr3_nt: TGTGCCTGGGAACAGGGAAGGTCGGGTCAGCCCCAGCATTTT; d_call: -; clone_size: -; cdr3_length: 14; j_call: TRBJ1-5; v_call: TRBV30
cdr3_aa: CASSRQGFTEAFF; cdr3_nt: TGTGCCAGTAGCCGACAGGGATTCACTGAAGCTTTCTTT; d_call: TRBD1; clone_size: -; cdr3_length: 13; j_call: TRBJ1-1; v_call: TRBV19
cdr3_aa: CASSVLSTDTQYF; cdr3_nt: TGTGCCAGCAGTGTACTCTCCACAGATACGCAGTATTTT; d_call: -; clone_size: -; cdr3_length: 13; j_call: TRBJ2-3; v_call: TRBV2